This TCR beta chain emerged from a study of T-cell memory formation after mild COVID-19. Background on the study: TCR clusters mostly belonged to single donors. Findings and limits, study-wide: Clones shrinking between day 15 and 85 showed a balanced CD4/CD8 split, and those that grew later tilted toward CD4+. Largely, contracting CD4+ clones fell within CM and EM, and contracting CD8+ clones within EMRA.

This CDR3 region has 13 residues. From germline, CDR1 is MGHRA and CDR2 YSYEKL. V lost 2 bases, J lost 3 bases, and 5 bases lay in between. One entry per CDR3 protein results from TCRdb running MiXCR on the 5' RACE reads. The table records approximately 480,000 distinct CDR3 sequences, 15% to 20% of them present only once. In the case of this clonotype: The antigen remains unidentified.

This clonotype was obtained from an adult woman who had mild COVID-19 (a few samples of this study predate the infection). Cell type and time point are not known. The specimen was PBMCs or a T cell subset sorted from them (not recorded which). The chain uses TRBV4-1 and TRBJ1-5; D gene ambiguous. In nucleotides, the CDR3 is TGCGCCAGCAGCCAAACCTACAATCAGCCCCAGCATTTT. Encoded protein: CASSQTYNQPQHF.